Listed here are 26 T cell receptor beta chains from one sample, sequenced in a study of spatial heterogeneity in lung cancer. Study-level results: Counts that tracked tumor mutation counts were those of expanded intratumoral alpha and beta TCRs.

Antigen specificity for these receptors is unknown. TCRdb passed the 5' RACE reads through MiXCR, listing each CDR3 protein once. The sample has 9,000 to 13,000 distinct CDR3 sequences; about 12% are singletons. Time point noted: sample taken at primary tumor resection. Sample: lung tumor tissue, taken at surgery. Receptors originate from a female donor with early-stage non-small cell lung cancer.

As concerns this clonotype: This clone may be a read error of a much larger clone one base away. The chain is built from TRBV7-9 and TRBJ1-2; D gene unclear. V was trimmed by 1 base and J by 6 bases, leaving 18 bases between them. Germline V gives CDR1 SEHNR, CDR2 FQNEAQ (reference sequence). This CDR3 spans 16 amino acids. The CDR3 region is CASSLVGATLENGYTF. In nucleotides, the CDR3 is TGTGCCAGCAGCTTAGTCGGTGCCACTCTGGAGAATGGCTACACCTTC.

This clonotype came up a few times. The V gene is TRBV5-1, the J gene TRBJ1-1; TRBD1 might be the D (6 bases). The CDR3 spans 14 residues. Germline-derived CDR1 and CDR2 are SGHRS and YFSETQ. The V gene lost 1 base and the J gene lost 3 bases, with 10 bases spanning the gap. Written as DNA, the CDR3 is TGCGCCAGCAGCTTGTTACAGGGTGACACTGAAGCTTTCTTT. Amino acids: CASSLLQGDTEAFF.

At least ten counts were recorded for this clonotype. This chain uses TRBV27 with TRBJ2-5, with D uncertain. Germline CDR1 is MNHEY and CDR2 is SMNVEV (reference sequence). V lost 6 bases and J 4 bases, leaving 12 bases between the germline ends. CDR3 length equals 13 residues. This CDR3 reads CASSWSSRETQYF. CDR3 nucleotide sequence: TGTGCCAGCAGCTGGAGTTCCCGAGAGACCCAGTACTTC.

This clonotype appeared many times. V and J are TRBV4-3 and TRBJ2-3; D is uncertain. Trimming removed 3 bases at V and 0 bases at J, with 4 bases between. This CDR3 region has 13 residues. The V gene's germline CDR1 is LGHNA and CDR2 YSLEER. This CDR3 is CASSQGSTDTQYF. Written as DNA, the CDR3 is TGCGCCAGCAGCCAGGGGAGCACAGATACGCAGTATTTT.

This clonotype is medium-sized (0.01 to 0.1%). The rearrangement uses TRBV7-3 and TRBJ2-1, with TRBD1 matching 7 bases. This CDR3 is 15 amino acids long. CDR1 and CDR2 from the germline V gene are SGHTA and FQGTGA. V lost 5 bases to trimming and J lost 2 bases; unmatched junction nucleotides: 6. CDR3 coding DNA: TGTGCCAGCAGCCTAGACAGGGCAGCCTACAATGAGCAGTTCTTC. This gives the protein CASSLDRAAYNEQFF.

The V and J genes are TRBV6-2 or TRBV6-3 and TRBJ2-7, with D possibly being TRBD2 (5 bases). Germline lookup yields CDR1 MNHEY and CDR2 SVGEGT. The CDR3 contains 13 residues. Trimming took 0 bases from V and 4 from J, leaving 7 bases between them. This chain's CDR3 is CASSYSRDYEQYF. The CDR3 DNA reads TGTGCCAGCAGTTACTCCCGGGATTACGAGCAGTACTTC.

This clonotype showed up just a few times. The rearrangement links TRBV9 to TRBJ2-6; 9 bases agree with TRBD2. The CDR3 is 16 amino acids. Germline trimming cut 2 bases from V and 2 bases from J; bases unmatched to any gene: 2. Per germline, CDR1 SGDLS and CDR2 YYNGEE. The chain's CDR3 is CASSVSGSPGANVLTF. The DNA for the CDR3 is TGTGCCAGCAGCGTTAGCGGGAGCCCTGGGGCCAACGTCCTGACTTTC.

The genes are TRBV6-5 and TRBJ2-3; D not certain. Trimming removed 6 bases from V and 2 bases from J, with 6 bases in between. The CDR3 is made up of 12 amino acids. The germline CDR1 and CDR2 sequences are MNHEY and SVGAGI. The CDR3 is CASSRNTDTQYF. The CDR3 DNA sequence: TGTGCCAGCAGCCGGAACACAGATACGCAGTATTTT.

This clonotype was detected ten times or more. The chain couples TRBV4-3 to TRBJ1-1; D is ambiguous. The CDR3 length is 13 residues. Trimming stripped 0 bases from V and 4 bases from J, with 6 bases between. Germline CDR1 and CDR2: LGHNA and YSLEER. This chain's CDR3 is CASSQERRTEAFF. In DNA, the CDR3 is TGCGCCAGCAGCCAAGAGCGACGCACTGAAGCTTTCTTT.

In this sample, this clonotype turned up many times. V gene TRBV20-1 combines with J gene TRBJ1-1, with a tentative D call TRBD1 (6 bases). CDR3 length equals 17 residues. The V and J ends lost 1 base and 4 bases respectively, with 22 bases between them. Germline values: CDR1 DFQATT, CDR2 SNEGSKA (reference sequence). CDR3: CSARAYRVRFGGTEAFF. Here the CDR3 DNA reads TGCAGTGCTAGAGCATACAGGGTTCGATTTGGTGGCACTGAAGCTTTCTTT.

This clonotype has a handful of counts. The J gene is TRBJ2-2, the V gene TRBV3-1; TRBD2 agrees at 8 bases. After removal of 1 base from V and 0 bases from J, the junction contained 4 bases not matched to a gene. Germline lookup yields CDR1 LGHDT and CDR2 YNNKEL (reference sequence). The CDR3 sequence is 17 residues long. CDR3 sequence reads: CASSQAGRGANTGELFF. The CDR3 bases are TGTGCCAGCAGCCAAGCCGGGCGGGGGGCGAACACCGGGGAGCTGTTTTTT.

This clonotype was seen many times. The chain recombines TRBV7-3 with TRBJ2-3; 10 bases map to TRBD2. CDR3 size: 15 residues. V lost 5 bases, J lost 2 bases, and 4 bases stayed unmatched. Germline CDR1 and CDR2: SGHTA and FQGTGA. The CDR3 region has the DNA TGTGCCAGCAGCCGTAGCGGGAGGAACACAGATACGCAGTATTTT. Amino acids: CASSRSGRNTDTQYF.

The chain uses TRBV7-2 and TRBJ1-1; 7 bases line up with TRBD1. This CDR3 is 13 amino acids long. Germline V gene sequence: CDR1 SGHTA, CDR2 FQGNSA. Losses at the gene ends were 5 bases for V and 7 bases for J; bases not matched to a gene: 7. CDR3 sequence (DNA): TGTGCCAGCAGCCCAGCCAGGGACAGTGAAGCTTTCTTT. As protein: CASSPARDSEAFF.

This clonotype was seen at least ten times. This rearrangement joins TRBV5-1 to TRBJ2-1; D unresolved. CDR1 and CDR2 (germline): SGHRS, YFSETQ. The germline V and J ends were trimmed by 0 bases and 7 bases, with 11 bases remaining between them. This CDR3 region has 14 residues. This chain's CDR3 is CASSLAGYTNEQFF. The CDR3 region has the DNA TGCGCCAGCAGCTTGGCGGGCTACACGAATGAGCAGTTCTTC.

This clonotype was seen ten or more times. The gene calls are TRBV7-9 and TRBJ2-7; TRBD1 matches at 8 bases. The CDR3 extends over 13 amino acids. The germline CDR1 and CDR2 sequences are SEHNR and FQNEAQ (reference sequence). The trim removed 5 bases at V and 6 bases at J, leaving 6 bases unmatched. This CDR3 is CASSPWTGREQYF. The CDR3 nucleotides read TGTGCCAGCAGCCCGTGGACAGGGCGCGAGCAGTACTTC. Full variable domain (rest looked up from reference TRBV7-9 and TRBJ2-7): DTGVSQNPRHKITKRGQNVTFRCDPISEHNRLYWYRQTLGQGPEFLTYFQNEAQLEKSRLLSDRFSAERPKGSFSTLEIQRTEQGDSAMYLCASSPWTGREQYFGPGTRLTVT.

This clonotype occurred many times. The chain combines TRBV6-2 or TRBV6-3 with TRBJ1-4; D is unresolved. V lost 5 bases to trimming and J lost 2 bases, with 9 bases between them. Germline loops: CDR1 MNHEY, CDR2 SVGEGT. The CDR3 covers 14 residues. CDR3 amino acids: CASSPFGTNEKLFF. The CDR3 nucleotides are TGTGCCAGCAGTCCCTTTGGGACTAATGAAAAACTGTTTTTT.

By share, this clonotype ranks as medium-sized. In DNA form, the CDR3 reads TGTGCCAGCAGCAAAACCGGGACTAGAAGGGTCGATGAGCAGTTCTTC. Translated: CASSKTGTRRVDEQFF. The chain combines TRBV7-9 with TRBJ2-1; 8 nucleotides align to TRBD2. Germline V lookup: CDR1 SEHNR, CDR2 FQNEAQ (reference sequence). This CDR3 contains 16 residues. Trimming took 5 bases from V and 8 from J; bases not matched to a gene: 14. Filled out from reference TRBV7-9 and TRBJ2-1, the complete variable domain reads DTGVSQNPRHKITKRGQNVTFRCDPISEHNRLYWYRQTLGQGPEFLTYFQNEAQLEKSRLLSDRFSAERPKGSFSTLEIQRTEQGDSAMYLCASSKTGTRRVDEQFFGPGTRLTVL.

This clonotype has just a few counts. Germline and junction disagree at one end, which may indicate a read error. The V and J genes are TRBV20-1 and TRBJ2-7; 8 bases match TRBD2. Germline CDR1 DFQATT, CDR2 SNEGSKA (reference sequence). CDR3 length: 13 residues. The chain's CDR3 is CSVYSGTAYAQYF. The CDR3 nucleotides read TGCAGTGTCTATAGCGGGACGGCGTACGCGCAGTACTTC.

Only a few counts were recorded for this clonotype. The gene calls are TRBV6-2 or TRBV6-3 and TRBJ2-7; 7 bases match TRBD2. V lost 8 bases to trimming and J lost 4 bases; unmatched junction nucleotides: 8. The CDR3 sequence is 13 residues long. CDR1 is MNHEY and CDR2 is SVGEGT in the germline V gene. The CDR3 DNA follows: TGTGCCAGCCGCTATTACGGGGGGTACGAGCAGTACTTC. This encodes CASRYYGGYEQYF.

This clonotype was observed a handful of times. As DNA, the CDR3 is TGCAGCGTCCAGGGCGGGGGGGCCAGTCTGAATGAGCAGTTCTTC. The encoded protein is CSVQGGGASLNEQFF. V usage is TRBV29-1 and J usage is TRBJ2-1; 9 bases fit TRBD2. V dropped 6 bases and J dropped 7; count of bases not matched to a gene: 13. Germline V gives CDR1 SQVTM, CDR2 ANQGSEA. This CDR3 spans 15 amino acids.

This clonotype is medium-sized (0.01 to 0.1%). V and J are TRBV27 and TRBJ1-4, with 7 bases identical to TRBD1. The V and J ends lost 6 bases and 4 bases, in that order; junction bases with no gene match: 2. The CDR3 totals 13 residues. Per the germline V gene, CDR1 is MNHEY and CDR2 is SMNVEV (reference sequence). DNA for the CDR3: TGTGCCAGCAGGACAGGGTTTAATGAAAAACTGTTTTTT. Translated: CASRTGFNEKLFF.

This clonotype has at least ten counts. The V call is TRBV6-1, the J call TRBJ1-2, with D unresolved. CDR1 is MNHNS, CDR2 SASEGT, per germline. The CDR3 runs to 15 residues. Trimming stripped 7 bases from V and 8 bases from J, with 23 bases between. CDR3 bases: TGTGCCAGCACCCTCCCGGACCCGGTCCCGGGGGGCTACACCTTC. Its translation: CASTLPDPVPGGYTF.

Only a few counts were recorded for this clonotype. V gene TRBV7-2 combines with J gene TRBJ1-6; possibly TRBD1 for D (5 bases). The CDR3 is 14 amino acids. CDR1 and CDR2 (germline): SGHTA, FQGNSA. The germline V and J ends were trimmed by 4 bases and 5 bases, with 9 bases remaining between them. The CDR3 DNA follows: TGTGCCAGCAGCTGGGGGGATGATAATTCACCCCTCCACTTT. Amino acids: CASSWGDDNSPLHF.

In this sample, this clonotype turned up many times. The chain links TRBV28 to TRBJ1-2, with 11 bases fitting TRBD1. CDR3 size: 14 residues. With V trimmed by 8 bases and J by 10 bases, 12 bases remained unmatched. The germline gives CDR1 MDHEN, CDR2 SYDVKM. CDR3 sequence (DNA): TGTGCCAGCCGCCTTACAGGGACAGGGGGAAACTACACCTTC. This translates into CASRLTGTGGNYTF.

There are many counts of this clonotype. V is TRBV18 and J is TRBJ2-3; the match to TRBD1 covers 7 bases. With 3 bases clipped from V and 2 bases from J, the junction kept 8 bases outside the gene matches. The CDR3 is made up of 16 amino acids. Germline CDR1 reads KGHSH; CDR2 reads LQKENI. The CDR3 loop reads CASSPFRDSNTDTQYF. The CDR3 nucleotides are TGTGCCAGCTCACCCTTCCGGGACAGCAACACAGATACGCAGTATTTT. Full variable domain (remainder filled in from reference TRBV18 and TRBJ2-3): NAGVMQNPRHLVRRRGQEARLRCSPMKGHSHVYWYRQLPEEGLKFMVYLQKENIIDESGMPKERFSAEFPKEGPSILRIQQVVRGDSAAYFCASSPFRDSNTDTQYFGPGTRLTVL.

This clonotype showed up many times. This chain uses TRBV7-2 with TRBJ2-5, with 7 bases that match TRBD2. Germline CDR1 and CDR2: SGHTA and FQGNSA. The CDR3 covers 16 residues. V was pared by 1 base and J by 0 bases, with 5 bases of the junction left unmatched. The DNA for the CDR3 is TGTGCCAGCAGCTTAGACCCAGCGGGGTACCAAGAGACCCAGTACTTC. Amino acids: CASSLDPAGYQETQYF.